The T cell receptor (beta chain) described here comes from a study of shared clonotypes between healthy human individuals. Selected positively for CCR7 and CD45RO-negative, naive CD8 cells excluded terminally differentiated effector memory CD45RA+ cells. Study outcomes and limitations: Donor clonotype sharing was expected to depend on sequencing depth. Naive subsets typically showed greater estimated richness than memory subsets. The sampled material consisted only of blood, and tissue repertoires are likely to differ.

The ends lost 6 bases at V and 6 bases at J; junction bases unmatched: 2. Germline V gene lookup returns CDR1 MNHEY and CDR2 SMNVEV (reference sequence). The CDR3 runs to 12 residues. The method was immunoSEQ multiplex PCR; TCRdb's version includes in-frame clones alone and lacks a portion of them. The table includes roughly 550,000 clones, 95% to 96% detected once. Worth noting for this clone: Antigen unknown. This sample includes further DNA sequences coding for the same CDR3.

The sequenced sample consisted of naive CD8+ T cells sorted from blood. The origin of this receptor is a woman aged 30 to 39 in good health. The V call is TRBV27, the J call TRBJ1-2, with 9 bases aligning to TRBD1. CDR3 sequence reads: CASRTGGNGYTF. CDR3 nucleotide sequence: TGTGCCAGCAGGACAGGGGGTAATGGCTACACCTTC.